These T cell receptor beta chains were read from a single sample in a study of cytomegalovirus exposure and HLA in healthy donors. Measured with immunoSEQ multiplex PCR; TCRdb has only the in-frame clones, and not every one. Of fewer than 200,000 clones in the sample, approximately 84% are singletons; the top ten hold approximately 2.9%. The sample was PBMCs. The receptors shown here come from a female donor in good health and CMV-seronegative. The CDR3 runs from the conserved cysteine through the conserved F or W. The D gene is left open where the match is weak. Some rows mark clone size as missing; the rest say once, few, many or name a class of expanded clone.

j_call: TRBJ2-5
clone_size: few
d_call: .
cdr3_length: 15
v_call: TRBV19
cdr3_aa: CASSIDSARAETQYF
cdr3_nt: TGTGCCAGTAGTATAGATTCGGCCAGGGCGGAGACCCAGTACTTC

j_call: TRBJ2-7
clone_size: once
d_call: TRBD2
cdr3_length: 18
v_call: TRBV18
cdr3_aa: CASSPYGSSLAVNYEQYF
cdr3_nt: TGTGCCAGCTCACCATACGGGTCGTCACTAGCGGTAAACTACGAGCAGTACTTC

j_call: TRBJ2-2
clone_size: .
d_call: TRBD2
cdr3_length: 16
v_call: TRBV7-9
cdr3_aa: CASSEGLAGAAGELFF
cdr3_nt: TGTGCCAGCAGCGAGGGACTAGCGGGAGCTGCCGGGGAGCTGTTTTTT

j_call: TRBJ1-1
clone_size: .
d_call: .
cdr3_length: 13
v_call: TRBV7-9
cdr3_aa: CASSIGEGTEAFF
cdr3_nt: TGTGCCAGCTCCATTGGGGAGGGGACTGAAGCTTTCTTT

j_call: TRBJ1-2
clone_size: .
d_call: TRBD1
cdr3_length: 15
v_call: TRBV25-1
cdr3_aa: CASSDHRGEQYGYTF
cdr3_nt: TGTGCCAGCAGTGATCACAGGGGAGAACAATATGGCTACACCTTC

j_call: TRBJ1-2
clone_size: few
d_call: TRBD1
cdr3_length: 15
v_call: TRBV7-6
cdr3_aa: CASSTGQGANYGYTF
cdr3_nt: TGTGCCAGCAGCACCGGACAGGGGGCTAACTATGGCTACACCTTC

j_call: TRBJ2-2
clone_size: .
d_call: TRBD1
cdr3_length: 17
v_call: TRBV5-4
cdr3_aa: CASSLAAGGGPPLELFF
cdr3_nt: TGTGCCAGCAGCTTGGCGGCAGGGGGCGGACCACCGTTGGAGCTGTTTTTT

j_call: TRBJ1-3
clone_size: once
d_call: TRBD1
cdr3_length: 14
v_call: TRBV5-1
cdr3_aa: CASSLQGVGNTIYF
cdr3_nt: TGCGCCAGCAGCCTACAGGGGGTTGGAAACACCATATATTTT

j_call: TRBJ1-2
clone_size: .
d_call: .
cdr3_length: 13
v_call: TRBV7-9
cdr3_aa: CASSLGGLYGYTF
cdr3_nt: TGTGCCAGCAGCTTAGGGGGCCTCTATGGCTACACCTTC

j_call: TRBJ2-5
clone_size: .
d_call: TRBD1
cdr3_length: 16
v_call: TRBV7-6
cdr3_aa: CASSRGQGVGKETQYF
cdr3_nt: TGTGCCAGCAGCCGCGGACAGGGGGTGGGAAAAGAGACCCAGTACTTC

j_call: TRBJ2-7
clone_size: .
d_call: .
cdr3_length: 12
v_call: TRBV11-2
cdr3_aa: CASRSPSYEQYF
cdr3_nt: TGTGCCAGCAGGAGTCCCTCCTACGAGCAGTACTTC

j_call: TRBJ1-2
clone_size: .
d_call: .
cdr3_length: 13
v_call: TRBV23-1
cdr3_aa: CASSPAGGDGYTF
cdr3_nt: TGCGCCAGCAGTCCGGCGGGAGGAGATGGCTACACCTTC

j_call: TRBJ2-2
clone_size: .
d_call: TRBD1
cdr3_length: 17
v_call: TRBV7-3
cdr3_aa: CASSLDRGRVVTGELFF
cdr3_nt: TGTGCCAGCAGCTTAGACAGGGGGCGCGTGGTAACCGGGGAGCTGTTTTTT

j_call: TRBJ2-7
clone_size: once
d_call: .
cdr3_length: 17
v_call: TRBV14
cdr3_aa: CASSRSISVVGEYEQYF
cdr3_nt: TGTGCCAGCAGCCGGTCTATAAGCGTAGTCGGGGAGTACGAGCAGTACTTC

j_call: TRBJ2-2
clone_size: .
d_call: .
cdr3_length: 15
v_call: TRBV5-1
cdr3_aa: CASSFRDWNTGELFF
cdr3_nt: TGCGCCAGCAGCTTCCGGGACTGGAACACCGGGGAGCTGTTTTTT

j_call: TRBJ1-1
clone_size: .
d_call: .
cdr3_length: 12
v_call: TRBV7-9
cdr3_aa: CSSRSGSTEAFF
cdr3_nt: TGTTCCAGCAGATCAGGTTCTACTGAAGCTTTCTTT

j_call: TRBJ1-2
clone_size: .
d_call: TRBD1
cdr3_length: 17
v_call: TRBV5-8
cdr3_aa: CASSFLQPGQGLYGYTF
cdr3_nt: TGTGCCAGCAGCTTCCTTCAGCCGGGACAGGGTCTCTATGGCTACACCTTC

j_call: TRBJ2-7
clone_size: .
d_call: TRBD2
cdr3_length: 16
v_call: TRBV28
cdr3_aa: CASSLQLAGELYEQYF
cdr3_nt: TGTGCCAGCAGTCTACAACTAGCGGGAGAACTCTACGAGCAGTACTTC

j_call: TRBJ2-5
clone_size: .
d_call: TRBD1
cdr3_length: 14
v_call: TRBV7-9
cdr3_aa: CASSLPTGLETQYF
cdr3_nt: TGTGCCAGCAGCTTGCCGACAGGGCTGGAGACCCAGTACTTC

j_call: TRBJ2-2
clone_size: once
d_call: .
cdr3_length: 15
v_call: TRBV23-1
cdr3_aa: CARRGRPRGTGELFF
cdr3_nt: TGCGCCCGGCGGGGCCGGCCACGAGGGACCGGGGAGCTGTTTTTT

j_call: TRBJ1-2
clone_size: once
d_call: TRBD1
cdr3_length: 14
v_call: TRBV5-4
cdr3_aa: CASSLWTGEYGYTF
cdr3_nt: TGTGCCAGCAGCCTCTGGACAGGGGAGTATGGCTACACCTTC

j_call: TRBJ1-3
clone_size: .
d_call: .
cdr3_length: 14
v_call: TRBV9
cdr3_aa: CASSVAGAGNTIYF
cdr3_nt: TGTGCCAGCAGCGTAGCAGGGGCTGGAAACACCATATATTTT

j_call: TRBJ2-3
clone_size: .
d_call: .
cdr3_length: 13
v_call: TRBV7-9
cdr3_aa: CASSTRKSDTQYF
cdr3_nt: TGTGCCAGCAGCACCAGAAAGTCAGATACGCAGTATTTT

j_call: TRBJ2-2
clone_size: few
d_call: TRBD1
cdr3_length: 16
v_call: TRBV5-5
cdr3_aa: CASSPDRAKGTGELFF
cdr3_nt: TGTGCCAGCAGCCCGGACAGGGCAAAGGGAACCGGGGAGCTGTTTTTT

j_call: TRBJ2-2
clone_size: .
d_call: TRBD1
cdr3_length: 13
v_call: TRBV11-1
cdr3_aa: CASSGQGNGELFF
cdr3_nt: TGTGCCAGCAGCGGACAGGGGAACGGGGAGCTGTTTTTT

j_call: TRBJ1-2
clone_size: .
d_call: .
cdr3_length: 14
v_call: TRBV28
cdr3_aa: CASSVLPRSYGYTF
cdr3_nt: TGTGCCAGCAGCGTACTCCCCCGATCCTATGGCTACACCTTC

j_call: TRBJ2-3
clone_size: once
d_call: .
cdr3_length: 14
v_call: TRBV5-1
cdr3_aa: CASSFTGSGDTQYF
cdr3_nt: TGCGCCAGCAGCTTCACAGGGTCGGGAGATACGCAGTATTTT

j_call: TRBJ1-6
clone_size: .
d_call: TRBD1
cdr3_length: 16
v_call: TRBV4-3
cdr3_aa: CASSQETGQGGTPLHF
cdr3_nt: TGCGCCAGCAGCCAAGAAACGGGACAGGGGGGTACACCCCTCCACTTT

j_call: TRBJ1-1
clone_size: few
d_call: .
cdr3_length: 13
v_call: TRBV10-3
cdr3_aa: CAIREQGNTEAFF
cdr3_nt: TGTGCCATCAGGGAACAGGGGAACACTGAAGCTTTCTTT

j_call: TRBJ1-1
clone_size: .
d_call: .
cdr3_length: 15
v_call: TRBV28
cdr3_aa: CASSLRGGRGTEAFF
cdr3_nt: TGTGCCAGCAGTTTACGCGGGGGGCGAGGCACTGAAGCTTTCTTT

j_call: TRBJ2-2
clone_size: once
d_call: .
cdr3_length: 14
v_call: TRBV5-1
cdr3_aa: CASSLGPVTGELFF
cdr3_nt: TGCGCCAGCAGCTTGGGTCCGGTGACCGGGGAGCTGTTTTTT

j_call: TRBJ1-2
clone_size: .
d_call: TRBD1
cdr3_length: 14
v_call: TRBV18
cdr3_aa: CASSPGTGDYGYTF
cdr3_nt: TGTGCCAGCTCACCTGGGACAGGGGACTATGGCTACACCTTC

j_call: TRBJ1-6
clone_size: .
d_call: .
cdr3_length: 14
v_call: TRBV9
cdr3_aa: CASSARQNNSPLHF
cdr3_nt: TGTGCCAGCAGCGCACGACAGAATAATTCACCCCTCCACTTT

j_call: TRBJ2-7
clone_size: .
d_call: TRBD2
cdr3_length: 16
v_call: TRBV6-6
cdr3_aa: CASSLVLAGDLNEQYF
cdr3_nt: TGTGCCAGCAGTTTAGTCCTAGCGGGAGATCTCAACGAGCAGTACTTC

j_call: TRBJ2-5
clone_size: few
d_call: TRBD1
cdr3_length: 17
v_call: TRBV2
cdr3_aa: CASSEMRQGALQETQYF
cdr3_nt: TGTGCCAGCAGTGAAATGAGACAGGGGGCATTACAAGAGACCCAGTACTTC

j_call: TRBJ2-3
clone_size: .
d_call: .
cdr3_length: 16
v_call: TRBV12-2
cdr3_aa: CASRLAGGPPTDTQYF
cdr3_nt: TGTGCAAGTCGCTTAGCGGGAGGGCCACCCACAGATACGCAGTATTTT

j_call: TRBJ2-2
clone_size: .
d_call: TRBD1
cdr3_length: 15
v_call: TRBV2
cdr3_aa: CASSPWTGGTGELFF
cdr3_nt: TGTGCCAGCAGCCCATGGACAGGGGGCACCGGGGAGCTGTTTTTT

j_call: TRBJ1-1
clone_size: .
d_call: .
cdr3_length: 15
v_call: TRBV9
cdr3_aa: CASSDTGRWGTEAFF
cdr3_nt: TGTGCCAGCAGCGACACAGGGAGATGGGGCACTGAAGCTTTCTTT

j_call: TRBJ2-1
clone_size: .
d_call: TRBD2
cdr3_length: 15
v_call: TRBV30
cdr3_aa: CAWSVRSGRSDEQFF
cdr3_nt: TGTGCCTGGAGTGTTCGTAGCGGGAGATCGGATGAGCAGTTCTTC

j_call: TRBJ2-7
clone_size: few
d_call: TRBD1
cdr3_length: 15
v_call: TRBV4-1
cdr3_aa: CASSQVPDRGREQYF
cdr3_nt: TGCGCCAGCAGCCAAGTTCCGGACAGGGGGCGCGAGCAGTACTTC

j_call: TRBJ1-1
clone_size: .
d_call: .
cdr3_length: 13
v_call: TRBV6-5
cdr3_aa: CASSYTGPPEAFF
cdr3_nt: TGTGCCAGCAGTTACACCGGTCCTCCTGAAGCTTTCTTT

j_call: TRBJ1-6
clone_size: .
d_call: .
cdr3_length: 15
v_call: TRBV2
cdr3_aa: CASSEEAHYNSPLHF
cdr3_nt: TGTGCCAGCAGTGAGGAGGCCCACTATAATTCACCCCTCCACTTT

j_call: TRBJ2-1
clone_size: few
d_call: TRBD2
cdr3_length: 16
v_call: TRBV6-1
cdr3_aa: CASSVPRTSGGNEQFF
cdr3_nt: TGTGCCAGCAGTGTCCCTCGGACTAGCGGGGGGAATGAGCAGTTCTTC

j_call: TRBJ1-3
clone_size: .
d_call: TRBD1
cdr3_length: 14
v_call: TRBV5-1
cdr3_aa: CASSPGGTGNTIYF
cdr3_nt: TGCGCCAGCAGTCCAGGGGGGACTGGAAACACCATATATTTT

j_call: TRBJ2-3
clone_size: .
d_call: TRBD2
cdr3_length: 15
v_call: TRBV7-3
cdr3_aa: CASSRTGGRTDTQYF
cdr3_nt: TGTGCCAGCAGCAGGACGGGGGGGCGCACAGATACGCAGTATTTT

j_call: TRBJ2-5
clone_size: .
d_call: TRBD2
cdr3_length: 16
v_call: TRBV5-6
cdr3_aa: CASSYVTSGGRETQYF
cdr3_nt: TGTGCCAGCAGCTACGTGACTAGCGGGGGTAGGGAGACCCAGTACTTC

j_call: TRBJ2-1
clone_size: once
d_call: TRBD2
cdr3_length: 13
v_call: TRBV2
cdr3_aa: CASRAGGLDEQFF
cdr3_nt: TGTGCCAGCAGAGCGGGGGGGCTCGATGAGCAGTTCTTC

j_call: TRBJ2-7
clone_size: .
d_call: .
cdr3_length: 13
v_call: TRBV19
cdr3_aa: CASSIHRTYEQYF
cdr3_nt: TGTGCCAGTAGTATACACAGGACCTACGAGCAGTACTTC